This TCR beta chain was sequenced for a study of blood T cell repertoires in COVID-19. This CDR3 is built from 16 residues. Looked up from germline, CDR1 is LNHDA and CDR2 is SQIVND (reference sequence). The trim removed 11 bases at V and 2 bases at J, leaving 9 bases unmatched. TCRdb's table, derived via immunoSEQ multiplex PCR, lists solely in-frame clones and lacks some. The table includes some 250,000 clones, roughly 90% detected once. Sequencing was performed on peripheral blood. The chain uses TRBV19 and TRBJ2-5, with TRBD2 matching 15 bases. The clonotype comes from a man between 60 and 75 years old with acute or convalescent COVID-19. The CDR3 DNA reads TGTGCCGCGGCGGGACTAGCGGGAGGAGGACAAGAGACCCAGTACTTC. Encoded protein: CAAAGLAGGGQETQYF.